This T cell receptor beta chain was retrieved from a study of a mutant IDH1 vaccine in newly diagnosed glioma listed by TCRdb under 2021. The study in broad terms: Across visits V03 through V10, patients got a total of eight vaccinations, given in weeks 1, 3, 5, 7, 11, 15, 19 and 23. Before enrollment, most patients had been given radiochemotherapy with temozolomide as standard therapy, while the rest had received either radiotherapy alone or temozolomide alone. Vaccination began 4-6 weeks after radiotherapy alone, or alongside temozolomide cycles in the chemotherapy-containing groups. Peripheral blood was collected at six visits: V03 (baseline), V05, V07, V10, V12 and V13. Of the approximately 30 treated patients, about 60% were male and 37.5% were female, and the mean age was approximately 41 years. For exploratory analyses, fewer than 30 treated patients had longitudinal TCRB deep sequencing done wherever samples were available.

The full study reports these points: Availability determined which PBMC samples were chosen for TCRB deep sequencing. The authors stated that sample limitations prevented analyses of patient blood samples from being reproduced. Across multiple MHC alleles, vaccine-induced immune responses were seen in 90% to 95% of patients. Changes in the top peripheral T cell clonotypes picked up by TCRB sequencing did not appear to be linked to pseudoprogression.

This clone has just a few counts. Its antigen is not yet known. Base qualities are not provided; no much larger clone lies one nucleotide away. The V end loses 2 bases and the J end loses 0 bases, and a stretch of 1 base separates them. The CDR3 starts with the cysteine, ends with the phenylalanine, and has 12 residues. CDR3 DNA only is kept here, 36 bases in frame from base 1. CDR1 LNHNV and CDR2 YYDKDF are derived from the germline V gene (reference sequence). The meaning of the sample's time point label: week 23, last vaccination. Each vaccine dose was 300 ug of a 20-mer mutant IDH1 peptide in Montanide, given subcutaneously with topical imiquimod. All donors had newly diagnosed IDH1-mutant astrocytomas of WHO grade 3 or 4 that showed loss of nuclear ATRX. The samples were drawn from NOA16, a multicentre, single-arm, open-label phase I trial in Germany that tested a mutant IDH1 peptide vaccine in humans for the first time. The DNeasy Blood and Tissue Kit was used to extract genomic DNA from EDTA blood for TCRB sequencing.

Receptors were amplified or captured by the immunoSEQ multiplex PCR assay. Rearranged TCR beta chain sequences were amplified with the hsTCRB Kit following the manufacturer's protocol. Sequencing of TCRB libraries was carried out on an Illumina MiSeq. Per the authors' processing: The kit vendor's proprietary platform handled demultiplexing, trimming and gene mapping. In TCRdb, the immuneACCESS table is reduced to in-frame sequences with V and J assigned. These tables do not hold every clone; where another copy was compared, an unresolved V gene accounts for under half, and the others remain unexplained. V, J and clone size were drawn from that table, and D and trimming were deduced from the DNA. This sample is represented by approximately 60,000 clones; 80% to 90% of them were singletons. The top ten clones comprise 1.1% to 1.5% of the sample.

The origin of this receptor is a man aged 40-49 years with glioma. Recombination linked TRBV15 to TRBJ1-1; the D gene lacks a confident call. The specimen comprised PBMCs, sampled from a glioma patient whose treatment included an IDH1 peptide vaccine. The CDR3 region reads CATSRLNTEAFF. The nucleotide sequence reads as follows: TGTGCCACCAGCAGACTGAACACTGAAGCTTTCTTT.